Each of the 7 T cell receptor beta chains below was sequenced from the same sample in a study of Tregs in tolerant kidney transplant recipients (dated 2019 in TCRdb). Reading the label with the study, this specimen's time point is: blood sample drawn before combined kidney and bone marrow transplant. The library was generated by the immunoSEQ multiplex PCR assay. TCRdb carries this immuneACCESS record with in-frame sequences only. Its versions omit some clonotypes, under half of them owing to an unresolved V gene in the studies checked, with the rest unexplained. The sample contains some 70,000 clones, roughly 92% of them found a single time. The biggest ten clones account for roughly 9.8% of the sample. The source was CD8+ T cells from blood, collected before the transplant. These receptors originate from a human donor who received a combined kidney and bone marrow transplant.

V is TRBV5-4 and J is TRBJ2-7, with 10 bases matching TRBD1. Germline trimming cut 0 bases from V and 2 bases from J; bases unmatched to any gene: 8. Germline CDR1 SGHNT, CDR2 YYREEE (reference sequence). The CDR3 has 17 residues. In DNA, the CDR3 is TGTGCCAGCAGCTTGGAACGACAGGGGGCATTGACCTACGAGCAGTACTTC. Protein product: CASSLERQGALTYEQYF.

The V call is TRBV11-3, the J call TRBJ1-5, with no clear D. The CDR3 is 19 amino acids. V shed 0 bases and J shed 0 bases, with 18 bases lying between them. Germline V gene lookup returns CDR1 SGHNT and CDR2 YENEEA. Here the CDR3 DNA reads TGTGCCAGCAGCTTAGATTTGTCAGAAAGATCGTATAGCAATCAGCCCCAGCATTTT. Translating gives CASSLDLSERSYSNQPQHF.

The chain combines TRBV4-2 with TRBJ2-7, with TRBD2 matching 12 bases. J gave up 3 bases and V 1 base, and 4 bases lay outside the gene matches. The length of the CDR3 is 16 residues. Germline values: CDR1 LGHNA, CDR2 YNFKEQ. CDR3 sequence (DNA): TGTGCCAGCAGCCAAGCCGGACTAGCGGGATACTACGAGCAGTACTTC. Its protein product is CASSQAGLAGYYEQYF.

The rearrangement uses TRBV29-1 and TRBJ1-1, with a possible D match to TRBD1 (6 bases). This CDR3 contains 12 residues. Germline CDR1 is SQVTM and CDR2 is ANQGSEA. Trimming cost V 6 bases and J 4 bases, with 12 bases left between them. The CDR3 spells CSVAPRGTEAFF. The CDR3, as DNA: TGCAGCGTGGCCCCCAGGGGCACTGAAGCTTTCTTT. Combining the CDR3 with reference TRBV29-1 and TRBJ1-1 gives the whole variable domain SAVISQKPSRDICQRGTSLTIQCQVDSQVTMMFWYRQQPGQSLTLIATANQGSEATYESGFVIDKFPISRPNLTFSTLTVSNMSPEDSSIYLCSVAPRGTEAFFGQGTRLTVV.

In this sample, this clone turned up once. The chain links TRBV7-9 to TRBJ2-7, with D unresolved. The CDR3 contains 11 residues. Germline V gene sequence: CDR1 SEHNR, CDR2 FQNEAQ (reference sequence). V lost 6 bases to trimming and J lost 4 bases, with 7 bases between them. The CDR3 DNA follows: TGTGCCAGCAGTTATAAATACGAGCAGTACTTC. Residues: CASSYKYEQYF.

V gene TRBV4-1 combines with J gene TRBJ1-2, with D unresolved. Germline CDR1 reads MGHRA; CDR2 reads YSYEKL. Trimming left V 1 base short and J 4 bases short, with 4 bases between. This CDR3 region has 12 residues. The CDR3 spells CASSQGLYGYTF. The CDR3 DNA is TGCGCCAGCAGCCAAGGACTCTATGGCTACACCTTC.

The chain combines TRBV19 with TRBJ2-5; 8 bases agree with TRBD2. Germline V lookup: CDR1 LNHDA, CDR2 SQIVND (reference sequence). The J segment lost 4 bases and the V segment lost 6 bases, leaving 7 bases of the junction unmatched. This CDR3 has 14 residues. In nucleotides, the CDR3 is TGTGCCAGTAGCCTTGGGACTAGAACAGAGACCCAGTACTTC. This encodes CASSLGTRTETQYF.